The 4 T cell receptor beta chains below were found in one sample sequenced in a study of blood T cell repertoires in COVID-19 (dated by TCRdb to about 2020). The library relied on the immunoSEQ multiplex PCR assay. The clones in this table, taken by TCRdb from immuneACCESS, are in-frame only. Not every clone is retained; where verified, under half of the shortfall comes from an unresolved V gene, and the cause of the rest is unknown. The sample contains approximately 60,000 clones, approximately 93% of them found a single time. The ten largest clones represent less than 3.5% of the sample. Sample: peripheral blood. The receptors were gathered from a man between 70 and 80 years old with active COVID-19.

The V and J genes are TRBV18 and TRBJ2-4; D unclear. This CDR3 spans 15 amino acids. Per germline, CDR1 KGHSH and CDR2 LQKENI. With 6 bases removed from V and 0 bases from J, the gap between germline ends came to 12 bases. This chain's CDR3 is CASSNEVLAKNIQYF. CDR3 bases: TGTGCCAGCTCCAACGAGGTCCTAGCCAAAAACATTCAGTACTTC.

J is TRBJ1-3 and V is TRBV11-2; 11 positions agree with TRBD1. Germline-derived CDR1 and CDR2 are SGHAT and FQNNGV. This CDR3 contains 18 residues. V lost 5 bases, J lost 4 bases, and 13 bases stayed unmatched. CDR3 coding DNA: TGTGCCAGCAGCCCCGGGACAGGGGGGATTTGGTCCGGAAACACCATATATTTT. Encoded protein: CASSPGTGGIWSGNTIYF.

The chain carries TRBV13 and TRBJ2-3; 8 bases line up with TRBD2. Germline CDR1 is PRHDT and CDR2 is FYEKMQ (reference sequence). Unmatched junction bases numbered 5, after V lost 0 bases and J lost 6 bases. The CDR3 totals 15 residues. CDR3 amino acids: CASSLGGGAWDTQYF. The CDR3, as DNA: TGTGCCAGCAGCTTAGGCGGGGGGGCGTGGGATACGCAGTATTTT.

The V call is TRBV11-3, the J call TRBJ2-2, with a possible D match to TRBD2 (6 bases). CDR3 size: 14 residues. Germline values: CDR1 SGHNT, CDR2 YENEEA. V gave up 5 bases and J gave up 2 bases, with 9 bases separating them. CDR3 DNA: TGTGCCAGCAGCAAAACTAGCAACACCGGGGAGCTGTTTTTT. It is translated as CASSKTSNTGELFF.